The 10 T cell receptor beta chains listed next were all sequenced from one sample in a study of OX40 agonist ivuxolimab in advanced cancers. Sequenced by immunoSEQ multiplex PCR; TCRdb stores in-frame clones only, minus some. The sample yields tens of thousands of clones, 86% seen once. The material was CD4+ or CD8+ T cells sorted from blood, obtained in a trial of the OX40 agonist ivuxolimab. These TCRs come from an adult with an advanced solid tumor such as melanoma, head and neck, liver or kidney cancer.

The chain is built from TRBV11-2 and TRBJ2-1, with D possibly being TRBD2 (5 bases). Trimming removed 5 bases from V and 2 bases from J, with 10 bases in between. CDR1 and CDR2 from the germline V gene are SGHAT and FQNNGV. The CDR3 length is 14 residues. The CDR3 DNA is TGTGCCAGCAGCGACGCCGGGGCCTACAATGAGCAGTTCTTC. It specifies CASSDAGAYNEQFF.

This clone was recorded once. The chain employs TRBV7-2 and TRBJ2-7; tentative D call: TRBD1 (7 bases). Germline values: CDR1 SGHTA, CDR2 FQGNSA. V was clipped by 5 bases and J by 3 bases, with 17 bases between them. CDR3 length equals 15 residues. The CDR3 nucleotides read TGTGCCAGCAGCCCAGGGGGGACTCTAAACTACGAGCAGTACTTC. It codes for CASSPGGTLNYEQYF.

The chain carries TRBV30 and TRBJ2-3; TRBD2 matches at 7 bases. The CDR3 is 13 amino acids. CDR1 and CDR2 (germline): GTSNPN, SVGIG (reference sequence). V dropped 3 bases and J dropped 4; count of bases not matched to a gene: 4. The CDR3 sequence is CAWSLGGADTQYF. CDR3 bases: TGTGCCTGGAGCCTGGGAGGGGCAGATACGCAGTATTTT.

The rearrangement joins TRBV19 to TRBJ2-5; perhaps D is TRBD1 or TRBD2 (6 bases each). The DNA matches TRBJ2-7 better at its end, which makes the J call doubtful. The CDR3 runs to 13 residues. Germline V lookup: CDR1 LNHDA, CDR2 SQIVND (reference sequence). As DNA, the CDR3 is TGTGCCAGTAGTCAGGGGAGGATATACGAGCAGTACTTC. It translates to CASSQGRIYEQYF.

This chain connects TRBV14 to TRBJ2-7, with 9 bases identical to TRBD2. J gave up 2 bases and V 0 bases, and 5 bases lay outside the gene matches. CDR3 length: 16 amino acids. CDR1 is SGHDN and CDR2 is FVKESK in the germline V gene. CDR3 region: CASSQDWGLAPYEQYF. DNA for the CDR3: TGTGCCAGCAGCCAAGATTGGGGACTAGCCCCCTACGAGCAGTACTTC. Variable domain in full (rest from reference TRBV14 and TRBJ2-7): EAGVTQFPSHSVIEKGQTVTLRCDPISGHDNLYWYRRVMGKEIKFLLHFVKESKQDESGMPNNRFLAERTGGTYSTLKVQPAELEDSGVYFCASSQDWGLAPYEQYFGPGTRLTVT.

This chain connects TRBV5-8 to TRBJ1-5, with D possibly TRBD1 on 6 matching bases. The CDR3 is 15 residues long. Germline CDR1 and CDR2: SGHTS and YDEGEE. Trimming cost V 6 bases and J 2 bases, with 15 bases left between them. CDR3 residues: CASTIQGFGNQPQHF. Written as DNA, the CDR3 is TGTGCCAGCACCATACAGGGCTTTGGCAATCAGCCCCAGCATTTT.

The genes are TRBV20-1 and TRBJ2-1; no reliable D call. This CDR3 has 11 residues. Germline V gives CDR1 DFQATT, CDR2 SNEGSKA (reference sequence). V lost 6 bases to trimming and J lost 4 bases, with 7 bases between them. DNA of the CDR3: TGCAGTGCCGTAGCTTACAATGAGCAGTTCTTC. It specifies CSAVAYNEQFF.

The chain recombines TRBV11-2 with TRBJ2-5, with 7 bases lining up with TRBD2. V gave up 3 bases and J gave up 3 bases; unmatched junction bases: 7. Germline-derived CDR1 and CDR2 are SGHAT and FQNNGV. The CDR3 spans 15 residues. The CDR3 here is CASSFSSGAEETQYF. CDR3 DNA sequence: TGTGCCAGCAGCTTTTCTAGCGGAGCCGAAGAGACCCAGTACTTC.

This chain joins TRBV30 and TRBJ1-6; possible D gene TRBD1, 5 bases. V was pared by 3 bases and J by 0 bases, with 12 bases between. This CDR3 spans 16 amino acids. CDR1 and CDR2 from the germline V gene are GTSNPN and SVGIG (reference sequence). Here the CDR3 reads CAWRRAGSSYNSPLHF. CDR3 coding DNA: TGTGCCTGGAGAAGAGCAGGGAGCTCCTATAATTCACCCCTCCACTTT.

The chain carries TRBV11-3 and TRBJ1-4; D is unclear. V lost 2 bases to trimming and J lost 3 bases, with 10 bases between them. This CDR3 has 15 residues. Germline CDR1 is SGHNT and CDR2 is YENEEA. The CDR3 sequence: CASSLIWSSNEKLFF. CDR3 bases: TGTGCCAGCAGCTTAATATGGTCTTCTAATGAAAAACTGTTTTTT.